A selection of T cell receptor beta chains follows, all from one sample in a study of cytomegalovirus exposure and HLA in healthy donors. Some clones are missing from TCRdb's copy, which holds only in-frame ones; the method was immunoSEQ multiplex PCR. The data contain around 130,000 clones, roughly four fifths of them singletons. The specimen was PBMCs. These receptors originate from a boy younger than 18 in good health and CMV-seronegative. The CDR3 runs from the conserved cysteine through the conserved F or W. D genes are given only for firm matches. Rows give clone size only sometimes, using once, few, many, or a class for an expanded clone.

len | abundance | j_gene | d_gene | v_gene | CDR3nt | CDR3aa
13 | . | TRBJ2-7 | . | TRBV9 | TGTGCCAGCAGCGGACAGACGGGTGGCGAGCAGTACTTC | CASSGQTGGEQYF
16 | . | TRBJ2-1 | TRBD2 | TRBV4-1 | TGCGCCAGCAGCCAAGTTTCGCCTAGCGGGAGCTATGAGCAGTTCTTC | CASSQVSPSGSYEQFF
13 | . | TRBJ2-1 | . | TRBV18 | TGTGCCAGCTCTCCTGGCCGGGACAATGAGCAGTTCTTC | CASSPGRDNEQFF
14 | few | TRBJ1-2 | . | TRBV6-6 | TGTGCCAGCAGTTACTCGCAGACTAACTATGGCTACACCTTC | CASSYSQTNYGYTF
13 | . | TRBJ2-3 | . | TRBV30 | TGTGCCTGGAGTACGGACTCCACAGATACGCAGTATTTT | CAWSTDSTDTQYF
13 | . | TRBJ2-2 | . | TRBV30 | TGTGCCTGGAATGGAGGAAGGACCGGGGAGCTGTTTTTT | CAWNGGRTGELFF
12 | . | TRBJ2-2 | . | TRBV11-3 | TGTGCCAGCAGTCCCGACACCGGGGAGCTGTTTTTT | CASSPDTGELFF
13 | once | TRBJ1-4 | TRBD1 | TRBV30 | TGTGCCTGGCTCGACAGGGCCTCCAAAAAACTGTTTTTT | CAWLDRASKKLFF
14 | . | TRBJ2-7 | TRBD1 | TRBV2 | TGTGCCAGCAGTAGGGGACAGGGGGCCCACGAGCAGTACTTC | CASSRGQGAHEQYF
16 | . | TRBJ2-3 | TRBD2 | TRBV7-2 | TGTGCCAGCAGCTTAGGGCCTAGCGGGAGCTCAGATACGCAGTATTTT | CASSLGPSGSSDTQYF
16 | . | TRBJ2-5 | TRBD2 | TRBV30 | TGTGCCTGTCCCACGCGTGGCGGGAGTTCCCAAGAGACCCAGTACTTC | CACPTRGGSSQETQYF
13 | once | TRBJ1-1 | . | TRBV2 | TGTGCCAGCAGTGACCAGGGTGGCACTGAAGCTTTCTTT | CASSDQGGTEAFF
14 | . | TRBJ2-2 | . | TRBV21-1 | TGTGCCCCCCCAAGGGGGAACCCCACCGGGGAGCTGTTTTTT | CAPPRGNPTGELFF
18 | . | TRBJ2-3 | TRBD2 | TRBV5-1 | TGCGCCAGCAGCTTGGACAGGGGTGCGGGAGGGAGCACAGATACGCAGTATTTT | CASSLDRGAGGSTDTQYF
16 | . | TRBJ2-2 | TRBD2 | TRBV9 | TGTGCCAGCAGCGTAGGAGGGGCTAGCGGGAGTCGGGAGCTGTTTTTT | CASSVGGASGSRELFF
13 | . | TRBJ2-7 | . | TRBV11-3 | TGTGCCAGCAGCAACAGGGTGCGCTACGAGCAGTACTTC | CASSNRVRYEQYF
14 | once | TRBJ2-7 | TRBD2 | TRBV7-3 | TGTGCCAGCAGCCCAGAAGCGGGGGGAGAGGAGCAGTACTTC | CASSPEAGGEEQYF
15 | few | TRBJ2-7 | TRBD2 | TRBV27 | TGTGCCAGCAGTTTATCGACTAGCGGAGCCTACGAGCAGTACTTC | CASSLSTSGAYEQYF
15 | . | TRBJ1-5 | . | TRBV21-1 | TGTGCCAGCAGCAAAGGTCGACGGGGCAATCAGCCCCAGCATTTT | CASSKGRRGNQPQHF
14 | . | TRBJ1-1 | . | TRBV13 | TGTGCCAGCAGCGGGGGCAAGAGGAACACTGAAGCTTTCTTT | CASSGGKRNTEAFF
14 | . | TRBJ2-5 | TRBD2 | TRBV29-1 | TGCAGCGTTGACGGACTAGCGGGAAGGGAGACCCAGTACTTC | CSVDGLAGRETQYF
13 | once | TRBJ2-7 | . | TRBV7-3 | TGTGCCAGCAGCATGGACAGCACCTACGAGCAGTACTTC | CASSMDSTYEQYF
13 | once | TRBJ1-2 | . | TRBV5-1 | TGCGCCAGCAGCTTGCCGGGGGGCCGGGGCTACACCTTC | CASSLPGGRGYTF
14 | . | TRBJ2-5 | . | TRBV4-2 | TGTGCCAGCAGCCAAGAAAAGCTCCAAGAGACCCAGTACTTC | CASSQEKLQETQYF
14 | few | TRBJ2-7 | TRBD2 | TRBV30 | TGTGCCTGGAGTGTAACTAGCGGCGCCTACGAGCAGTACTTC | CAWSVTSGAYEQYF
14 | . | TRBJ2-7 | TRBD2 | TRBV30 | TGTGCCTGGAGTGTGTGGACTAGCGCCCACGAGCAGTACTTC | CAWSVWTSAHEQYF
13 | . | TRBJ1-1 | . | TRBV11-3 | TGTGCCAGCAGCCAGGCGGGGTCCACTGAAGCTTTCTTT | CASSQAGSTEAFF
13 | . | TRBJ2-7 | . | TRBV30 | TGTGCCTGGAGTCCAACAGGGATCTACGAGCAGTACTTC | CAWSPTGIYEQYF
14 | . | TRBJ2-1 | . | TRBV27 | TGTGCCAGCAGCCAAGGGAGAGCCTATAATGAGCAGTTCTTC | CASSQGRAYNEQFF
16 | few | TRBJ1-3 | TRBD1 | TRBV2 | TGTGCCAGCAGCGCCCAAATGGGGACAGGGGGAAACACCATATATTTT | CASSAQMGTGGNTIYF
13 | . | TRBJ1-3 | . | TRBV10-2 | TGCGCCAGCAGACTAACAGGGGGAAACACCATATATTTT | CASRLTGGNTIYF
13 | . | TRBJ2-7 | TRBD1 | TRBV29-1 | TGCAGCGTTGGGGGACAGGGTTCCTACGAGCAGTACTTC | CSVGGQGSYEQYF
14 | . | TRBJ1-1 | TRBD1 | TRBV19 | TGTGCCAGTAGTATGGGACAGATGAACACTGAAGCTTTCTTT | CASSMGQMNTEAFF
14 | . | TRBJ2-3 | TRBD1 | TRBV6-5 | TGTGCCAGCAATAGCGACAGGGGGGCAGATACGCAGTATTTT | CASNSDRGADTQYF
19 | few | TRBJ2-7 | TRBD2 | TRBV14 | TGTGCCAGCAGCCAAGATCTACCCCCGGGACTAGCGAAAACCTACGAGCAGTACTTC | CASSQDLPPGLAKTYEQYF
19 | . | TRBJ2-6 | TRBD2 | TRBV9 | TGTGCCAGCAGCGTAATTGGGACTAGCGAACCGATAGGGGCCAACGTCCTGACTTTC | CASSVIGTSEPIGANVLTF
15 | . | TRBJ1-1 | TRBD1 | TRBV29-1 | TGCAGCGTCAGGACAGACCCAGGGGGTTTCGCTGAAGCTTTCTTT | CSVRTDPGGFAEAFF
13 | . | TRBJ1-5 | TRBD1 | TRBV19 | TGTGCCAGTAGGGGACAGGACAATCAGCCCCAGCATTTT | CASRGQDNQPQHF
15 | . | TRBJ1-2 | TRBD1 | TRBV29-1 | TGCAGCGCCGGGAGGTGGGACAGGGGAGACTATGGCTACACCTTC | CSAGRWDRGDYGYTF
12 | . | TRBJ2-7 | . | TRBV5-1 | TGCGCCAGCAGCTCTCCGGGGGACGAGCAGTACTTC | CASSSPGDEQYF
13 | . | TRBJ2-2 | TRBD1 | TRBV7-9 | TGTGCCAGCAGCGCGACAGGGTCCGGGGAGCTGTTTTTT | CASSATGSGELFF
15 | . | TRBJ2-2 | TRBD1 | TRBV6-6 | TGTGCCAGCAGTGACTCCGGGACAGGGATCGGGGAGCTGTTTTTT | CASSDSGTGIGELFF
15 | . | TRBJ2-7 | . | TRBV5-4 | TGTGCCAGCAGTTCCCGGGAATTACCTTCCTACGAGCAGTACTTC | CASSSRELPSYEQYF
15 | . | TRBJ1-5 | . | TRBV27 | TGTGCCAGCAGTTTATCCGGGGATAGCAATCAGCCCCAGCATTTT | CASSLSGDSNQPQHF
14 | . | TRBJ2-5 | . | TRBV19 | TGTGCCAGTAGTATCGCGGACATCAAAGAGACCCAGTACTTC | CASSIADIKETQYF
11 | . | TRBJ2-5 | . | TRBV30 | TGTGCCTGGGCCGGGGGAGAGACCCAGTACTTC | CAWAGGETQYF
13 | . | TRBJ2-5 | . | TRBV7-3 | TGTGCCAGCAGCCGCGGGCCTTCGGAGACCCAGTACTTC | CASSRGPSETQYF
19 | . | TRBJ2-4 | . | TRBV6-1 | TGTGCCAGCAGTGAATACGGACAGAAGGTTTTTCTAGCCAAAAACATTCAGTACTTC | CASSEYGQKVFLAKNIQYF